This T cell receptor beta chain was profiled in a study of T cell responses to AZD1222 COVID-19 vaccine (dated by TCRdb to 2020 to 2023). Describing the broader study: TCR sequencing was performed for about 250 trial participants, of whom 207 were given two doses of AZD1222 and some 26 were given two doses of MenACWY control vaccine. Trial participants were enrolled by age into 18-55, 56-69 and 70-plus year subgroups, with 148, 28 and 57 TCR-sequenced participants respectively. Results the study describes overall, beyond this receptor: Spike-specific TCR breadth and depth rose significantly after two AZD1222 doses compared with day 0 and with MenACWY recipients. Because no samples from the day 14 peak response were available, repertoires could be characterized only after the peak T cell response. Epitopes outside the regions mutated in the B.1.351 and B.1.1.7 variants were reportedly recognized by nearly half of the unique spike-specific TCRs. Participants were mostly white British, with more females than males. The authors suggested clonal diversity may have been underestimated. Conclusions about previously exposed vaccinees were limited because only a handful of AZD1222 recipients were SARS-CoV-2 seropositive at baseline. The whole spike protein was spanned by vaccine-associated CD4 TCRs, and dominant responses were seen in regions 160-218 and 743-854. In the small 56-69-year group, the increase in depth fell short of significance, most likely because of low power.

The CDR3 regions of human TCRbeta chains were subjected to immunosequencing. The published analysis was carried out like this. TCRs in the repertoires were matched against a reference library of SARS-CoV-2-specific TCRs that had been generated with the MIRA antigen-specificity platform. Breadth meant the fraction of unique TCRs that were SARS-CoV-2-associated, whereas depth meant the fraction of total T cells that were SARS-CoV-2-associated. Using the MIRA data, each spike-specific TCR was mapped to the spike region that the TCR reacts to and placed in a CD4 or CD8 class. Log10-transformed breadth and depth values were compared by one-way ANOVA with Sidak's multiple comparisons tests. TCRdb stores this immuneACCESS table with in-frame sequences only. Part of the clones is absent; in the studies checked, under half of the shortfall reflects unresolved V genes, and no reason is known for the rest. V and J calls and clone size are as listed in that table; D and trimming were resolved from the DNA. Counted in this sample were some 140,000 clones; more than 85% of them appeared once. The ten largest clones add up to 1.5% to 2% of the sample.

With regard to this clone: The clone's antigen remains unknown. There are no base qualities to consult, and no much larger clone falls within one base.

From the cysteine through the phenylalanine, the CDR3 covers 15 amino acids. The entry retains the CDR3 DNA only, 45 bases that are in frame from base 1. Trimmed from V: 4 bases; trimmed from J: 4 bases; junction bases lacking a gene match: 6. The germline V gene encodes CDR1 SEHNR and CDR2 FQNEAQ (reference sequence). The sample's time point label, in plain terms: about 28 days (+/-7) after the second vaccine dose. AZD1222 recipients given second doses at about 4 weeks or at about 12 weeks were pooled, since spike-specific TCR depth and breadth were not found to differ between the two schedules. Vaccinee samples came from UK trials COV001 and COV002, including a single-blind randomized controlled phase 2/3 trial of AZD1222 (ChAdOx1 nCoV-19) in healthy adults. For TCRbeta chain sequencing, PBMC samples were collected from trial participants at day 0 and at day 28 after the second dose.

Sequencing used peripheral blood, obtained 28 days after the second AZD1222 dose. In this chain, TRBV7-9 is recombined with TRBJ1-2; the junction holds 10 bases that match TRBD1. The sequence derives from an adult who received the AZD1222 COVID-19 vaccine. Here the CDR3 is given as CASSSSGTGAYGYTF. The DNA sequence is TGTGCCAGCAGCTCCTCCGGGACAGGGGCCTATGGCTACACCTTC. The full variable domain, completed from the reference TRBV7-9 and TRBJ1-2 proteins outside the CDR3, reads DTGVSQNPRHKITKRGQNVTFRCDPISEHNRLYWYRQTLGQGPEFLTYFQNEAQLEKSRLLSDRFSAERPKGSFSTLEIQRTEQGDSAMYLCASSSSGTGAYGYTFGSGTRLTVV.